This is a list of T cell receptor beta chains from one sample in a study of blood T cell repertoires in COVID-19. Measured with immunoSEQ multiplex PCR; TCRdb has only the in-frame clones, and not every one. Of around 300,000 clones listed, more than 75% are singletons. The sequenced sample consisted of PBMCs or T cells enriched from blood (not recorded which). The source of these receptors is a woman aged 55-69 years in a cohort exposed to, infected with or recovered from COVID-19 (not recorded which). The CDR3 runs from the conserved cysteine through the conserved F or W. A D gene is named only where the DNA matches it firmly. Only part of the rows carry a size: once, few, many, or a class if the clone is expanded.

TRBJ2-1,.,.,TRBV12-1,TGTGCCAGCAGCTCCGGGACTAGCGGGTACAATGAGCAGTTCTTC,CASSSGTSGYNEQFF
TRBJ2-1,.,TRBD1,TRBV24-1,TGTGCCACCAGTACAGGGGGCTCGGGCAATGAGCAGTTCTTC,CATSTGGSGNEQFF
TRBJ2-1,.,TRBD2,TRBV6-5,TGTGCCAGCAGTAGGACTAGCGGTTCCTACAATGAGCAGTTCTTC,CASSRTSGSYNEQFF
TRBJ1-6,.,TRBD1,TRBV5-4,TGTGCCAGCAGCCCTACAGGGGGTAATTCACCCCTCCACTTT,CASSPTGGNSPLHF
TRBJ1-2,.,.,TRBV28,TGTGCCAGCAGTACTCAGGGATGGAACGGCTACACCTTC,CASSTQGWNGYTF
TRBJ2-1,.,TRBD2,TRBV5-1,TGCGCCAGCAGCTTGATAGCGGGGGGCAACAATGAGCAGTTCTTC,CASSLIAGGNNEQFF
TRBJ2-7,.,TRBD2,TRBV6-5,TGTGCCAGCAGTTCTTCAAGCGGGGCCCCCATCTACGAGCAGTACTTC,CASSSSSGAPIYEQYF
TRBJ2-1,.,TRBD2,TRBV5-4,TGTGCCAGCAGTTTTATAGCGGGTAATTACAATGAGCAGTTCTTC,CASSFIAGNYNEQFF
TRBJ2-2,once,.,TRBV24-1,TGTGCCACGGACACCAGGGAGAACACCGGGGAGCTGTTTTTT,CATDTRENTGELFF
TRBJ1-5,.,TRBD1,TRBV27,TGTGCCAGCAGTAACCGACAGGGATGGGATCAGCCCCAGCATTTT,CASSNRQGWDQPQHF
TRBJ2-7,.,TRBD2,TRBV20-1,TGCAGTGCTAGTCGGACTAGTACCGAGCAGTACTTC,CSASRTSTEQYF
TRBJ1-5,once,.,TRBV30,TGTGCCTGGAGCGCGGACTTCAATCAGCCCCAGCATTTT,CAWSADFNQPQHF
TRBJ2-1,.,TRBD2,TRBV5-6,TGTGCCAGCAGCTTGGATACCGGGAGGGCCGCCGATGAGCAGTTCTTC,CASSLDTGRAADEQFF
TRBJ2-5,.,TRBD2,TRBV5-1,TGCGCCAGCAGCTTGGCGGCTGGTAGCGGGGGACAAGAGACCCAGTACTTC,CASSLAAGSGGQETQYF
TRBJ1-2,.,TRBD1,TRBV6-5,TGTGCCAGCAGCGGGGACAGGGGAATAGGTGGCTACACCTTC,CASSGDRGIGGYTF
TRBJ1-5,.,.,TRBV28,TGTGCCAGCAGTTTATCCCCCCAGGGCGGTCATCAGCCCCAGCATTTT,CASSLSPQGGHQPQHF
TRBJ2-1,.,.,TRBV19,TGTGCCAGTAGTATAGATCGACTATCGGTGGGCAATGAGCAGTTCTTC,CASSIDRLSVGNEQFF
TRBJ2-3,.,TRBD2,TRBV5-1,TGCGCCAGCAGCTTCGGGGAGGGAACGCAGTATTTT,CASSFGEGTQYF
TRBJ2-5,.,.,TRBV7-2,TGTGCCAGCAGCTTAAGACAGGTCCAAGAGACCCAGTACTTC,CASSLRQVQETQYF
TRBJ2-7,.,.,TRBV3-1/TRBV3-2,TGTGCCAGCAGCCTAGCCGACGAGCAGTACTTC,CASSLADEQYF
TRBJ2-2,.,TRBD1,TRBV5-1,TGCGCCAGCAGCCCCAGAGGACAGGTCACCGGGGAGCTGTTTTTT,CASSPRGQVTGELFF
TRBJ2-7,.,.,TRBV28,TGTGCCAGCAGCCCGGGACAACTTGCTTCCGGCGAGCAGTACTTC,CASSPGQLASGEQYF
TRBJ1-1,.,.,TRBV7-9,TGTGCCAGCAGCTTATTACGTCCAGGGGAGAACACTGAAGCTTTCTTT,CASSLLRPGENTEAFF
TRBJ1-3,once,.,TRBV19,TGTGCCAGTACAAGTCCAAGGGCAGGGGACACCATATATTTT,CASTSPRAGDTIYF
TRBJ2-7,.,.,TRBV5-1,TGCGCCAGCAGCTTGGCCGTAAGGCAGGGGCTTGACTACGAGCAGTACTTC,CASSLAVRQGLDYEQYF
TRBJ2-5,.,.,TRBV5-1,TGCGCCAGCAGCTTGGCCGGGACACCAGAAGAGACCCAGTACTTC,CASSLAGTPEETQYF
TRBJ1-2,.,.,TRBV6-2/TRBV6-3,TGTGCCAGCAGTTACATAGCTTCCGGTGGCTACACCTTC,CASSYIASGGYTF
TRBJ1-5,.,.,TRBV9,TGTGCCAGCTGGGCGAATCAGCCCCAGCATTTT,CASWANQPQHF
TRBJ1-6,.,TRBD1,TRBV6-5,TGTGCCACCGGACAGGGACAGGGGAGATCACCCCTCCACTTT,CATGQGQGRSPLHF
TRBJ2-7,.,.,TRBV7-8,TGTGCCAGCAGCTCGGGACACTTCTACGAGCAGTACTTC,CASSSGHFYEQYF
TRBJ2-7,.,.,TRBV4-1,TGCGCCAGCAGCCAAGTTCAACAGGCCCGCTCCTACGAGCAGTACTTC,CASSQVQQARSYEQYF
TRBJ1-1,.,.,TRBV19,TGTGCCAGTAGTATAGACTGGGCAGGCAGGACTGAAGCTTTCTTT,CASSIDWAGRTEAFF
TRBJ2-7,.,.,TRBV30,TGTGCCTGGAGCATAGGGCGGGAAGGCAAGGCCGAGCAGTACTTC,CAWSIGREGKAEQYF
TRBJ1-1,once,TRBD1,TRBV19,TGTGCCAGTAAGAGGGGGCAGAGGGACACACGGAACACTGAAGCTTTCTTT,CASKRGQRDTRNTEAFF
TRBJ1-1,.,.,TRBV18,TGTGCCAGCTCACCAACTGGACAGCCTGAAGCTTTCTTT,CASSPTGQPEAFF
TRBJ2-7,.,.,TRBV28,TGTGCCAGCAGTCGGACAGCTTCATCCTACGAGCAGTACTTC,CASSRTASSYEQYF
TRBJ1-5,.,.,TRBV27,TGTGCCACTCATGAGGGGGTGGGTAATCAGCCCCAGCATTTT,CATHEGVGNQPQHF
TRBJ2-1,.,.,TRBV3-1/TRBV3-2,TGTGCCAGCAGCCAAGAGTATGGGCATGAGCAGTTCTTC,CASSQEYGHEQFF
TRBJ2-1,.,TRBD2,TRBV28,TGTGCCAGCAGTTTATCCCTAGCGGGAAAGGTACATGAGCAGTTCTTC,CASSLSLAGKVHEQFF
TRBJ2-5,.,.,TRBV7-3,TGTGCCAGCAGCTTAGGCCAGGGCGAGACCCAGTACTTC,CASSLGQGETQYF
TRBJ2-7,.,TRBD1,TRBV7-3,TGTGCCAGCAGCGAGGGACAGGGGGACTACGAGCAGTACTTC,CASSEGQGDYEQYF
TRBJ2-7,.,.,TRBV7-8,TGTGCCAGCAGCTTAGATCCGGGACTGTTAGTCTACGAGCAGTACTTC,CASSLDPGLLVYEQYF
TRBJ1-1,.,.,TRBV18,TGTGCCAGCCTAGAAGGGAGGAACACTGAAGCTTTCTTT,CASLEGRNTEAFF
TRBJ2-5,.,.,TRBV19,TGTGCCAGTAGTAGCGTGGGGGGCCAAGAGACCCAGTACTTC,CASSSVGGQETQYF
TRBJ2-3,.,.,TRBV19,TGTGCCAGTAGTGCCAACTCCGTCCTTACAGATACGCAGTATTTT,CASSANSVLTDTQYF
TRBJ1-4,.,.,TRBV7-8,TGTGCCAGCAGCCCACGTGGGGGGGCGCGGGAGGAAAAACTGTTTTTT,CASSPRGGAREEKLFF
TRBJ1-5,.,TRBD1,TRBV30,TGTGCCTGGAGTGTAGGACAGGGAGGTAATCAGCCCCAGCATTTT,CAWSVGQGGNQPQHF
TRBJ1-2,.,.,TRBV18,TGTGCCAGCTCACAAACAGGGATGGATGGCTACACCTTC,CASSQTGMDGYTF
TRBJ1-1,.,.,TRBV13,TGTGCCAGCAGCCGCGGGGGGAATCTATACACTGAAGCTTTCTTT,CASSRGGNLYTEAFF
TRBJ1-5,.,TRBD1,TRBV6-6,TGTGCCAGCAGCCCCCGACAGGGAAATCAGCCCCAGCATTTT,CASSPRQGNQPQHF
TRBJ2-3,.,TRBD2,TRBV28,TGTGCCAGCAGTTTTGGCCCTAGCGGGAGGAGAGATACGCAGTATTTT,CASSFGPSGRRDTQYF
TRBJ2-7,once,.,TRBV6-5,TGTGCCAGCAGGAGAGGGACTGCCTATTACGAGCAGTACTTC,CASRRGTAYYEQYF
TRBJ1-1,.,.,TRBV7-3,TGTGCCAGCAGCTTAGGAGGTCCCAACACTGAAGCTTTCTTT,CASSLGGPNTEAFF
TRBJ2-3,.,TRBD2,TRBV7-3,TGTGCCAGCAGCTTAAGACCGGGGCGGGAGTTGACAGATACGCAGTATTTT,CASSLRPGRELTDTQYF